The rows below give T cell receptor beta chains drawn from one sample of a study of a mutant IDH1 vaccine in newly diagnosed glioma. What these receptors recognize is not known. The repertoire was sequenced with immunoSEQ multiplex PCR; TCRdb's copy has only in-frame clones and lacks some. The data hold tens of thousands of clones, with 65% to 90% observed a single time. This specimen consisted of PBMCs, obtained from a glioma patient whose treatment included an IDH1 peptide vaccine. The source of these receptors is a man between 18 and 35 years old with glioma. Some clones in this sample may be carry-over from other donors' samples. CDR3s include the opening cysteine and the closing phenylalanine or tryptophan. D genes are given only for firm matches. Part of the rows lack a size; the others show once, few, many or a class for expanded clones.

J gene | clone size | D gene | V gene | CDR3 DNA | CDR3 protein
TRBJ2-7 | NA | NA | TRBV7-9 | TGTGCCAGCAGCCCTTTCGACGAGCAGTACTTC | CASSPFDEQYF
TRBJ1-1 | few | NA | TRBV5-1 | TGCGCCAGCAGGAATGTGCTGGGTGGAACTGAAGCTTTCTTT | CASRNVLGGTEAFF
TRBJ1-2 | NA | NA | TRBV27 | TGTGCCAGCCGACAGACTAACTATGGCTACACCTTC | CASRQTNYGYTF
TRBJ2-2 | once | TRBD2 | TRBV5-4 | TGTGCCAGCAGCTCAGGACTAGCGGGGCCCCCAGGGGAGCTGTTTTTT | CASSSGLAGPPGELFF
TRBJ1-1 | NA | TRBD1 | TRBV4-1 | TGCGCCAGCAGCCAAACAGGGGTAGCTTTCTTT | CASSQTGVAFF
TRBJ1-5 | NA | NA | TRBV7-2 | TGTGCCAGCAGCTTACGAGTAGGGGATAATCAGCCCCAGCATTTT | CASSLRVGDNQPQHF
TRBJ2-7 | NA | NA | TRBV6-5 | TGTGCCAGCAGCCGGGGGACTCCCAAGCACGAGCAGTACTTC | CASSRGTPKHEQYF
TRBJ1-1 | NA | TRBD1 | TRBV18 | TGTGCCAGCTCACCATTCACGCGAACGGGACAGGGACCCAACACTGAAGCTTTCTTT | CASSPFTRTGQGPNTEAFF
TRBJ1-2 | NA | NA | TRBV9 | TGTGCCAGCAGCGTAGACTCAACGTACTATGGCTACACCTTC | CASSVDSTYYGYTF
TRBJ1-2 | NA | NA | TRBV10-3 | TGTGCCATCAGGCCTCGGGAAGCCACCGGCTATGGCTACACCTTC | CAIRPREATGYGYTF
TRBJ1-2 | NA | NA | TRBV5-1 | TGCGCCAGCAGCTCACGAGGTCCCCCTTCCTATGGCTACACCTTC | CASSSRGPPSYGYTF
TRBJ1-5 | NA | NA | TRBV30 | TGTGCCTGGAGTCCGAGAGGGAGCAATCAGCCCCAGCATTTT | CAWSPRGSNQPQHF
TRBJ2-5 | NA | TRBD2 | TRBV5-1 | TGCGCCAGCAGCTTTTCGGGACTAGGACAAGAGACCCAGTACTTC | CASSFSGLGQETQYF
TRBJ2-6 | NA | NA | TRBV19 | TGTGCCAGTACAAGACCGGCCTCTGGGGCCAACGTCCTGACTTTC | CASTRPASGANVLTF
TRBJ2-7 | NA | NA | TRBV4-3 | TGCGCCAGCAGCCAATCCCTGGGAGCGACCTACGAGCAGTACTTC | CASSQSLGATYEQYF
TRBJ1-5 | NA | NA | TRBV5-6 | TGTGCCAGCAGCTTGCGAGGCCAGCCCCAGCATTTT | CASSLRGQPQHF
TRBJ1-4 | few | TRBD1 | TRBV25-1 | TGTGCCAGCAGTGGGGTGAGGACAGGAGAAAAACTGTTTTTT | CASSGVRTGEKLFF
TRBJ2-7 | NA | TRBD1 | TRBV7-6 | TGTGCCAGCAGCTTATCAGGGACAGGGGAGACCTACGAGCAGTACTTC | CASSLSGTGETYEQYF
TRBJ2-1 | NA | NA | TRBV7-9 | TGTGCCAGCAGCTTCGTCGTATCCTACAATGAGCAGTTCTTC | CASSFVVSYNEQFF
TRBJ1-5 | NA | NA | TRBV11-2 | TGTGCCACCGACAAGGAGGGGGGGTCGGGGAATCAGCCCCAGCATTTT | CATDKEGGSGNQPQHF
TRBJ2-7 | NA | TRBD1 | TRBV7-2 | TGTGCCAGCAGCCTGACAGGGTCTGCGGCCCCTTCCGACGAGCAGTACTTC | CASSLTGSAAPSDEQYF
TRBJ1-1 | NA | NA | TRBV19 | TGTGCCAGTAGTTTCGGCGCCTGGACTGAAGCTTTCTTT | CASSFGAWTEAFF
TRBJ2-7 | NA | TRBD2 | TRBV7-3 | TGTGCCAGCAGCTTTACTAGCGGAGGAGAGCAGTACTTC | CASSFTSGGEQYF
TRBJ1-5 | NA | NA | TRBV4-2 | TGTGCCAGCAGCCAAGACCCACAGGCTAAGACCCGACCCCAGCATTTT | CASSQDPQAKTRPQHF
TRBJ1-4 | NA | NA | TRBV7-9 | TGTGCCAGCAGCTTAAGAGATATCAGGAATGAAAAACTGTTTTTT | CASSLRDIRNEKLFF
TRBJ2-7 | once | TRBD1 | TRBV7-2 | TGTGCCAGCAGACGAAGGGACAGTTCCTACGAGCAGTACTTC | CASRRRDSSYEQYF
TRBJ2-2 | NA | TRBD2 | TRBV5-1 | TGCGCCAGCAGTCTAGCGGGGGTCACCGGGGAGCTGTTTTTT | CASSLAGVTGELFF
TRBJ1-2 | NA | NA | TRBV5-1 | TGCGCCAGCAGCCTTAAAACTCAGGGGAACTATGGCTACACCTTC | CASSLKTQGNYGYTF
TRBJ2-7 | NA | NA | TRBV6-5 | TGTGCCAGCCGGAAGCGGGCCGCCTCCTACGAGCAGTACTTC | CASRKRAASYEQYF
TRBJ1-4 | NA | NA | TRBV7-9 | TGTGCCAGCAGCTCCCCGACAGAGGGGAATGAAAAACTGTTTTTT | CASSSPTEGNEKLFF
TRBJ2-3 | once | NA | TRBV7-6 | TGTGCCAGCAGCTCTCCTATCGGAAGCACAGATACGCAGTATTTT | CASSSPIGSTDTQYF
TRBJ1-5 | NA | TRBD1 | TRBV9 | TGTGCCAGCAGCCAAGGCGCGGGACAGCTGACCGGAGCCCAGCATTTT | CASSQGAGQLTGAQHF
TRBJ1-2 | NA | NA | TRBV2 | TGTGCCAGCAATTGGGAAGTCTTCGGCTACACCTTC | CASNWEVFGYTF
TRBJ2-7 | NA | NA | TRBV7-9 | TGTGCCAGCAGCCCGGAACACCGTTACGAGCAGTACTTC | CASSPEHRYEQYF
TRBJ1-2 | once | NA | TRBV9 | TGTGCCAGCAGCTCGTACGGTCAGAGGAACTATGGCTACACCTTC | CASSSYGQRNYGYTF
TRBJ2-2 | NA | NA | TRBV4-1 | TGCGCCAGCAGCATTAGCACGGGTTACACCGGGGAGCTGTTTTTT | CASSISTGYTGELFF
TRBJ2-1 | NA | NA | TRBV7-6 | TGTGCCAGCAGCCGCGGGACCCTTGAGCAGTTCTTC | CASSRGTLEQFF
TRBJ2-7 | once | NA | TRBV29-1 | TGCAGCGTTACAGGTCAGGAATTCTACGAGCAGTACTTC | CSVTGQEFYEQYF
TRBJ1-2 | NA | NA | TRBV7-2 | TGTGCCAGCAGCTTACAGGGAACCTTCTATGGCTACACCTTC | CASSLQGTFYGYTF
TRBJ1-5 | once | NA | TRBV5-6 | TGTGCCAGCAGCGTAATGACATTGGGAAGCAATCAGCCCCAGCATTTT | CASSVMTLGSNQPQHF